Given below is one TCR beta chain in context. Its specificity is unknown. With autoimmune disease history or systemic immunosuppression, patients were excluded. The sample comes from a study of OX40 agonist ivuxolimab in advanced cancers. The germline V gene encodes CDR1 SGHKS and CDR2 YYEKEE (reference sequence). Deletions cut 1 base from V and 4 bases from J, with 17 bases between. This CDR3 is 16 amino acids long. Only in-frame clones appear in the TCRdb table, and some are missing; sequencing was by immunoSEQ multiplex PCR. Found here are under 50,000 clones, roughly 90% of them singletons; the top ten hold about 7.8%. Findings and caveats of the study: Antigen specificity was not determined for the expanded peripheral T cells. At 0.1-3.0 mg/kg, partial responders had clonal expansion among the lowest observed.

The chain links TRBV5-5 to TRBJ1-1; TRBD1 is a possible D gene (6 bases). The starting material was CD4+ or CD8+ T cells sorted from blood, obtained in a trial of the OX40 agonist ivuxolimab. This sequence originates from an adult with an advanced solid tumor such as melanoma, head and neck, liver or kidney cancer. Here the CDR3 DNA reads TGTGCCAGCAGCTTGTGGGGGGCGGTGTCTGGCACTGAAGCTTTCTTT. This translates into CASSLWGAVSGTEAFF.